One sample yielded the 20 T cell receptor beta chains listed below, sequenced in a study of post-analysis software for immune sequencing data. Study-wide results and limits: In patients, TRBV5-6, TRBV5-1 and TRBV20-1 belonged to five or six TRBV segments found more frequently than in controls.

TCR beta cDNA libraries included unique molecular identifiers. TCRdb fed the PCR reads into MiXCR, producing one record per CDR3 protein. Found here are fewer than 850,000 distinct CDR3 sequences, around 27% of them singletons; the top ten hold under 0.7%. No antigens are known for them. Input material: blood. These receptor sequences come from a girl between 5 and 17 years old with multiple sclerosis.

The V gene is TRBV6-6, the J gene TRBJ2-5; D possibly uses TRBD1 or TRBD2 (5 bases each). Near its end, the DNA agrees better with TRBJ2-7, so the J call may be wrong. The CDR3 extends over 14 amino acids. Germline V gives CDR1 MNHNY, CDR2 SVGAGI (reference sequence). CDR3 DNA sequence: TGTGCCAGCACCCTACTCCGGGGCGGTCACGAGCAGTACTTC. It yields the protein CASTLLRGGHEQYF.

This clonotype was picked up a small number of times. The CDR3 loop reads CSATASSENTDTQYF. For the CDR3, the DNA is TGCAGTGCCACTGCCTCTAGCGAGAATACAGATACGCAGTATTTT. The V call is TRBV20-1, the J call TRBJ2-3; possible D gene TRBD2, 6 bases. CDR1 DFQATT and CDR2 SNEGSKA come from the germline V gene (reference sequence). V lost 6 bases to trimming and J lost 3 bases, with 19 bases between them. The CDR3 covers 15 residues.

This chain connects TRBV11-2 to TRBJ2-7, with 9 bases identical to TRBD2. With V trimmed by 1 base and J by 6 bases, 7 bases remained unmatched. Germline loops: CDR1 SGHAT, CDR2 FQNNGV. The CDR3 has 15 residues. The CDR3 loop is CASSLVGSGGPEQYF. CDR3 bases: TGTGCCAGCAGCTTAGTAGGTAGCGGGGGACCCGAGCAGTACTTC.

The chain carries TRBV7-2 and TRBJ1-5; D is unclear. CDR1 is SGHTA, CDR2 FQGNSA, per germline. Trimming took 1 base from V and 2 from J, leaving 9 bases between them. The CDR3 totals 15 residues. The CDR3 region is CASSLERAGNQPQHF. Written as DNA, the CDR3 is TGTGCCAGCAGCTTAGAAAGGGCGGGCAATCAGCCCCAGCATTTT. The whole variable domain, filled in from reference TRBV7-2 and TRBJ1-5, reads GAGVSQSPSNKVTEKGKDVELRCDPISGHTALYWYRQSLGQGLEFLIYFQGNSAPDKSGLPSDRFSAERTGGSVSTLTIQRTQQEDSAVYLCASSLERAGNQPQHFGDGTRLSIL.

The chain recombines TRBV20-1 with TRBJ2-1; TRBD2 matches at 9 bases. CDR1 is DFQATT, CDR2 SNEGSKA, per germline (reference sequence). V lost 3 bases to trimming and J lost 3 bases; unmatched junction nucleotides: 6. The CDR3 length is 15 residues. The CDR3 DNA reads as TGCAGTGCTAGTTCGGGACTAGCAGACTACAATGAGCAGTTCTTC. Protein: CSASSGLADYNEQFF.

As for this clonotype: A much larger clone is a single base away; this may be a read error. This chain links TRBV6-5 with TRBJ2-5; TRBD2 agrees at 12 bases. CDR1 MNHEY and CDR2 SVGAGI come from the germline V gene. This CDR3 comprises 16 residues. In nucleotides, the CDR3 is TGTGCCAGCAAACTAGCGGGGGGCCAGGGCCAAGAGAGCCAGTACTTC. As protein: CASKLAGGQGQESQYF.

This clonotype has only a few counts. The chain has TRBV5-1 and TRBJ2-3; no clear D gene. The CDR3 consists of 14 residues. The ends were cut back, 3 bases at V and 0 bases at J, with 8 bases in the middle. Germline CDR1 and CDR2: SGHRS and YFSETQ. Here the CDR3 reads CASSSFYSTDTQYF. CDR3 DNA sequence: TGCGCCAGCAGCTCCTTCTACAGCACAGATACGCAGTATTTT.

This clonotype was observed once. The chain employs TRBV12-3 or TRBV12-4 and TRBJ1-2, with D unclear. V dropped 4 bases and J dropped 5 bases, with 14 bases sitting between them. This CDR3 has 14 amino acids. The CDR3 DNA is TGTGCCAGCAGTTCTGGCAGGCTTGGGTATGGCTACACCTTC. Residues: CASSSGRLGYGYTF.

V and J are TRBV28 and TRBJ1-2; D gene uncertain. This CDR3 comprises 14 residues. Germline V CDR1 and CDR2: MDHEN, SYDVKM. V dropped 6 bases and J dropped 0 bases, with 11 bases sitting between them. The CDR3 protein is CASRVSSSNYGYTF. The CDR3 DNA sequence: TGTGCCAGCAGGGTTTCGAGTTCTAACTATGGCTACACCTTC.

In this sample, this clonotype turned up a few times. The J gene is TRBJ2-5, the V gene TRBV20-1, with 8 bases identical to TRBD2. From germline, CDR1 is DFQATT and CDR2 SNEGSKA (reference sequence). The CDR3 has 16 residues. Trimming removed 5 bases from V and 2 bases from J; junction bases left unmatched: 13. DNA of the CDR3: TGCAGTGCTGGGCCCCTTGTCGGGGGGGTACAAGAGACCCAGTACTTC. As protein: CSAGPLVGGVQETQYF.

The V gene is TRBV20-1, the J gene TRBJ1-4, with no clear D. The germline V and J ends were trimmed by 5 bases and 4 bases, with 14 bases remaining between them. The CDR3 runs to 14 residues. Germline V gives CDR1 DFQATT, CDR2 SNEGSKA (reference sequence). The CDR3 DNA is TGCAGTGCTCAAGTCGGTCCCAGTAATGAAAAACTGTTTTTT. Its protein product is CSAQVGPSNEKLFF.

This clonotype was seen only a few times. CDR3 region: CASSLSGQGLLYGYTF. The CDR3 coding sequence is TGTGCCAGCAGTTTATCAGGACAGGGCTTACTTTATGGCTACACCTTC. The chain is built from TRBV28 and TRBJ1-2; 8 bases are a match to TRBD1. J gave up 5 bases and V 1 base, and 9 bases lay outside the gene matches. CDR1 MDHEN and CDR2 SYDVKM come from the germline V gene. This CDR3 is built from 16 residues.

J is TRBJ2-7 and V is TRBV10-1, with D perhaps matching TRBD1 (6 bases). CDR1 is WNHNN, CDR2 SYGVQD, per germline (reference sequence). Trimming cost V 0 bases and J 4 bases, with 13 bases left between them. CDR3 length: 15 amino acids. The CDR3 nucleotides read TGCGCCAGCAGTGAGTCGCTAACAGGGAGTTACGAGCAGTACTTC. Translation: CASSESLTGSYEQYF.

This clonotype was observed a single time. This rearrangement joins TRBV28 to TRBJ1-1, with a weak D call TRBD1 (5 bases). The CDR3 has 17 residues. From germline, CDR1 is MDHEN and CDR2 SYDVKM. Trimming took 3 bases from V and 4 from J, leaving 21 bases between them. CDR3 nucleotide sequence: TGTGCCAGCAGTTTGGGTAGTGAATACACAGGTAGCACTGAAGCTTTCTTT. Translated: CASSLGSEYTGSTEAFF.

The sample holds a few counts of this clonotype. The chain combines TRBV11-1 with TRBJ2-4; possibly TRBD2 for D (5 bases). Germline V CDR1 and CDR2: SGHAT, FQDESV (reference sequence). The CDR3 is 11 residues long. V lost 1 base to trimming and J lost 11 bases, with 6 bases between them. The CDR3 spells CASSLGGVQYF. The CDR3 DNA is TGTGCCAGCAGCTTAGGGGGAGTTCAGTACTTC.

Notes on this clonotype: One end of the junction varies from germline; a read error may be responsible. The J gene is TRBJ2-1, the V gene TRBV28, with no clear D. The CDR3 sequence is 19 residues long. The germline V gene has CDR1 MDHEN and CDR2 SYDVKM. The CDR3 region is CASRPDFPGGPLSYNGQFF. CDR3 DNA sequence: TGTGCCAGCAGACCAGACTTTCCCGGCGGACCCCTCTCCTACAATGGGCAGTTCTTC.

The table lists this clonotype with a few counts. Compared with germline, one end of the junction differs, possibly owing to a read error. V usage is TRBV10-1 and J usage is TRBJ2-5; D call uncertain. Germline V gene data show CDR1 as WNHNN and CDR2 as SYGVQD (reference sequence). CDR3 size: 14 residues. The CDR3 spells CASSESIKQGTQYF. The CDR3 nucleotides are TGCGCCAGCAGTGAGTCGATCAAACAAGGGACCCAGTACTTC.

The CDR3 sequence is CSVETTAKAFF. The DNA of the CDR3 is TGCAGCGTTGAAACGACAGCGAAAGCTTTCTTT. This chain joins TRBV29-1 and TRBJ1-1; TRBD1 is a possible D gene (5 bases). The CDR3 spans 11 residues. Germline values: CDR1 SQVTM, CDR2 ANQGSEA. V shed 2 bases and J shed 9 bases, with 10 bases lying between them.

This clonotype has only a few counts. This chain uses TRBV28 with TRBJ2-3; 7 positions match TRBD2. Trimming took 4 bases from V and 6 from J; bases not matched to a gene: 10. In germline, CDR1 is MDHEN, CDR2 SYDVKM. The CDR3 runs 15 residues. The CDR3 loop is CASSSLLTSSDTQYF. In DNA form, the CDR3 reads TGTGCCAGCAGTTCGTTGTTGACTAGCTCGGATACGCAGTATTTT.

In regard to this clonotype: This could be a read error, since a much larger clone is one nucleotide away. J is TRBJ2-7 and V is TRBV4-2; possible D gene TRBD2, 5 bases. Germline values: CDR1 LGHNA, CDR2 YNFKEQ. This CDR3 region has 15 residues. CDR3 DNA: TGTGCCGGCAGCCAAGATCGGGCTAGCTACTACGAGCAGTACTTC. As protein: CAGSQDRASYYEQYF.